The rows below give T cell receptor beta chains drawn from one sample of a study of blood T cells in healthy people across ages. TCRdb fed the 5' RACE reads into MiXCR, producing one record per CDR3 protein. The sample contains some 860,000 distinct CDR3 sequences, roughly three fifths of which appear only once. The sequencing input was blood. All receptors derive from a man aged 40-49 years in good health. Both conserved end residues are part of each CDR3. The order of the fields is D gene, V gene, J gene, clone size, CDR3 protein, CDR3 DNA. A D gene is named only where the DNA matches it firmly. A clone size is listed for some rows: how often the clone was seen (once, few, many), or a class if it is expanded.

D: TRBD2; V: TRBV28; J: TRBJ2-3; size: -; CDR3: CASREGTSPLINTQYF; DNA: TGTGCCAGCAGAGAAGGGACTAGCCCGTTGATAAATACGCAGTATTTT
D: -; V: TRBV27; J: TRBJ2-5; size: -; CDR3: CASSLSLSRSEETQYF; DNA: TGTGCCAGCAGTCTCTCCCTCAGTAGGAGTGAAGAGACCCAGTACTTC
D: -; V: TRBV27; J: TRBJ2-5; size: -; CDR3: CASSHSPRETQYF; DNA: TGTGCCAGCAGTCACTCCCCTCGGGAGACCCAGTACTTC
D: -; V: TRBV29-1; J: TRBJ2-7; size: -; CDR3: CSVEDGGLSGYEQYF; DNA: TGCAGCGTTGAAGATGGAGGCCTCTCCGGCTACGAGCAGTACTTC
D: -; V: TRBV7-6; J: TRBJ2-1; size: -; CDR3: CASSLPGFGYNEQFF; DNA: TGTGCCAGCAGCTTACCGGGTTTTGGCTACAATGAGCAGTTCTTC
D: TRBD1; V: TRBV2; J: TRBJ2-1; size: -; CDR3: CASSRGLDRVAYNEQFF; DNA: TGTGCCAGCAGCCGGGGATTGGACAGGGTCGCCTACAATGAGCAGTTCTTC
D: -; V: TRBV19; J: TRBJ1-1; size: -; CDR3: CASSMQYPNTEAFF; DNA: TGTGCCAGTAGTATGCAGTATCCGAACACTGAAGCTTTCTTT
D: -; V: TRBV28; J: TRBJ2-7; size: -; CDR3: CASSFPRVGEQYF; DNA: TGTGCCAGCAGCTTCCCCAGGGTGGGCGAGCAGTACTTC
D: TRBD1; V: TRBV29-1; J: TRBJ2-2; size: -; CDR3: CSVLDRGGARTGELFF; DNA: TGCAGCGTTCTGGACAGGGGGGGAGCCCGCACCGGGGAGCTGTTTTTT
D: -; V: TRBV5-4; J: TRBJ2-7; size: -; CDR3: CASSLGRNPLEQYF; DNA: TGTGCCAGCAGCTTGGGACGGAACCCTCTCGAGCAGTACTTC
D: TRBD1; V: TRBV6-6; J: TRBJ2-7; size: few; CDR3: CASSTPGQGNYEQYF; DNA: TGTGCCAGCAGTACCCCGGGACAGGGGAACTACGAGCAGTACTTC
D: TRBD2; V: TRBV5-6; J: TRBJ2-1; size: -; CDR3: CASSYLTSGRERNEQFF; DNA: TGTGCCAGCAGCTATCTGACTAGCGGGAGAGAGAGGAATGAGCAGTTCTTC
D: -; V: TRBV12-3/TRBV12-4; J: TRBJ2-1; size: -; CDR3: CASSLASSTNEQFF; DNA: TGTGCCAGCAGTTTAGCGTCTAGTACGAATGAGCAGTTCTTC
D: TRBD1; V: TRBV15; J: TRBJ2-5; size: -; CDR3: CATSTGQGLQETQYF; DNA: TGTGCCACCAGCACTGGACAGGGGTTACAAGAGACCCAGTACTTC
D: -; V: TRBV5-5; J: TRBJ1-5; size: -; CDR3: CASSLESGNQPQHF; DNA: TGTGCCAGCAGCTTGGAATCAGGCAATCAGCCCCAGCATTTT
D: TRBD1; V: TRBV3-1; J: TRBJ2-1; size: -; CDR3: CASSTRTGGGEQFF; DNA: TGTGCCAGCAGCACAAGGACAGGGGGCGGTGAGCAGTTCTTC
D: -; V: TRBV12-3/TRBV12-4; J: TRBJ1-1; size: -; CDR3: CASSFPGGYTEAFF; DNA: TGTGCCAGCAGCTTCCCTGGTGGGTACACTGAAGCTTTCTTT
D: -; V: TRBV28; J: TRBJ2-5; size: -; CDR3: CASSRVGLQETQYF; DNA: TGTGCCAGCAGTCGTGTGGGTTTGCAAGAGACCCAGTACTTC
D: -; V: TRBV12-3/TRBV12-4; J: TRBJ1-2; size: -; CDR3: CASSPGREGYTF; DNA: TGTGCCAGCAGTCCTGGCAGGGAAGGCTACACCTTC
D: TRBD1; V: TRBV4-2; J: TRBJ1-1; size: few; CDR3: CASSQGGTGRTEAFF; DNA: TGTGCCAGCAGCCAAGGGGGGACAGGGCGCACTGAAGCTTTCTTT
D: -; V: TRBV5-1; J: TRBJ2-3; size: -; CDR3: CASNPRSTDTQYF; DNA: TGCGCCAGCAACCCGCGGAGCACAGATACGCAGTATTTT
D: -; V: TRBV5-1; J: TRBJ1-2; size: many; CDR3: CASSLEDTGYTF; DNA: TGCGCCAGCAGCTTGGAGGACACTGGCTACACCTTC
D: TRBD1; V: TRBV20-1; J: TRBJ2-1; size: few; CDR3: CSAPTGQGSYNEQFF; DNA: TGCAGTGCCCCAACCGGACAGGGATCCTACAATGAGCAGTTCTTC
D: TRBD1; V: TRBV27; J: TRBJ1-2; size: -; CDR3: CAIYGPRQGRNYGYTF; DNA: TGTGCCATTTACGGGCCGAGACAGGGGCGGAACTATGGCTACACCTTC
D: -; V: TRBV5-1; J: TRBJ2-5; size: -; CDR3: CASSRRDARETQYF; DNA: TGCGCCAGCAGCCGACGGGACGCCCGGGAGACCCAGTACTTC
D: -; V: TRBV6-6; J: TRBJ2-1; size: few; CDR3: CASSYSRGGAEDNEQFF; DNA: TGTGCCAGCAGTTACTCGAGGGGGGGAGCGGAGGACAATGAGCAGTTCTTC
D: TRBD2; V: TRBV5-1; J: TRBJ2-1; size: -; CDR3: CASSGGLAQFYNEQFF; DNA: TGCGCCAGCAGCGGAGGACTAGCTCAATTCTACAATGAGCAGTTCTTC
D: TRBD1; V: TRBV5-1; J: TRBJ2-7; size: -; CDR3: CASSVGTGEPPEQYF; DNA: TGCGCCAGCAGCGTGGGGACAGGGGAGCCCCCGGAGCAGTACTTC
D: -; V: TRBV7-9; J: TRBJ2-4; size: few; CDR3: CASSLGSLSDIQYF; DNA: TGTGCCAGCAGCTTAGGGTCCCTTTCGGACATTCAGTACTTC
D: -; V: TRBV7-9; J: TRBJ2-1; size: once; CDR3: CASSLARRGWDEQFF; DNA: TGTGCCAGCAGCTTAGCCAGAAGGGGTTGGGATGAGCAGTTCTTC
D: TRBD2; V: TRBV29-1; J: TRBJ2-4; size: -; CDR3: CSAVDTGTTKPISEQYF; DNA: TGCAGCGCAGTGGATACCGGGACTACCAAACCCATTTCAGAGCAGTACTTC
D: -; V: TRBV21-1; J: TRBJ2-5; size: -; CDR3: CASSKALGSSGGEETQYF; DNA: TGTGCCAGCAGCAAAGCGCTGGGTTCGAGCGGGGGGGAAGAGACCCAGTACTTC
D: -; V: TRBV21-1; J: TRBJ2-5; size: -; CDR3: CASRGRPLETQYF; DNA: TGTGCCAGCAGGGGTAGACCCCTTGAGACCCAGTACTTC
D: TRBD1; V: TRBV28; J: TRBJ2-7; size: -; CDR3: CASSSRTGSYGQYF; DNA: TGTGCCAGCAGTTCAAGGACAGGTTCCTACGGGCAGTACTTC
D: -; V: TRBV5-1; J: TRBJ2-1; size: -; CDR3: CASSLEQPLSSYNEQFF; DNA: TGCGCCAGCAGCTTAGAACAACCCTTAAGCTCCTACAATGAGCAGTTCTTC
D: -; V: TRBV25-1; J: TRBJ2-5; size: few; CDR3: CASSELLIVQTQYF; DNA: TGTGCCAGCAGTGAACTACTTATCGTGCAGACCCAGTACTTC
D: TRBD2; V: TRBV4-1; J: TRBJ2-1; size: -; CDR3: CASSQAGLAGTSSYNEQFF; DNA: TGCGCCAGCAGCCAAGCCGGACTAGCGGGGACAAGCTCCTACAATGAGCAGTTCTTC
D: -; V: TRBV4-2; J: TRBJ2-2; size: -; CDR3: CASSQELGTGELFF; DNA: TGTGCCAGCAGCCAAGAATTGGGCACCGGGGAGCTGTTTTTT